The rows below give T cell receptor beta chains drawn from one sample of a study of CD8+ T cells in alopecia areata. Method: immunoSEQ multiplex PCR; TCRdb's copy keeps in-frame clones and lacks some. Of 270,000 or so clones listed, about 62% are singletons. The specimen comprised CD4+ T cells sorted from blood, sampled at week 24, from a patient treated with tofacitinib. These receptors came from a human donor with alopecia areata. Both conserved end residues are part of each CDR3.

TRBV27	TRBJ2-7	CASSPDRGLSYEQYF
TRBV5-6	TRBJ1-2	CASTPLAEPYGYTF
TRBV7-6	TRBJ2-5	CASSLGVAGGRETQYF
TRBV5-6	TRBJ2-3	CASSSRRAAGQYF
TRBV7-2	TRBJ2-3	CASSSSGTSTDTQYF
TRBV9	TRBJ1-3	CASSVEPNSGNTIYF
TRBV6-6	TRBJ2-1	CASSYSRDNEQFF
TRBV5-5	TRBJ2-2	CASSLGVELGTGELFF
TRBV30	TRBJ1-2	CAWSLGQEAYGYTF
TRBV23-1	TRBJ2-3	CATTLGGTDTQYF
TRBV29-1	TRBJ2-5	CSVEDWTGLQETQYF
TRBV29-1	TRBJ1-4	CSVGPGATNEKLFF
TRBV6-5	TRBJ2-7	CASMREMGYEQYF
TRBV6-5	TRBJ2-5	CATRDTGAQETQYF
TRBV5-1	TRBJ1-1	CASSLRGEAAEAFF
TRBV7-2	TRBJ2-7	CASSFKVDRYYEQYF
TRBV29-1	TRBJ1-2	CSVEDRAAYGYTF
TRBV29-1	TRBJ2-7	CSVEEGLGPHF
TRBV6-5	TRBJ2-7	CASGGTAYEQYF
TRBV30	TRBJ2-5	CAWSASLLRGYQETQYF
TRBV29-1	TRBJ2-5	CSVALRHQETQYF
TRBV29-1	TRBJ2-6	CSVSVRSGANVLTF
TRBV2	TRBJ2-4	CASRPDALIGTRQYF
TRBV6-5	TRBJ1-2	CASSPTDNYGYTF